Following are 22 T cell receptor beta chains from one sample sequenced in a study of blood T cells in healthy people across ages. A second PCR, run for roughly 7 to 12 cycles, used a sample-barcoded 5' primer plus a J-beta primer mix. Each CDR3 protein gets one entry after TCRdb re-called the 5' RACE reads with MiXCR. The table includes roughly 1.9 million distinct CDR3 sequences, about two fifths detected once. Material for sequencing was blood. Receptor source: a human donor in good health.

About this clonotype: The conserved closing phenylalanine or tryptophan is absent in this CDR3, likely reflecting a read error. CDR3 region: CASSVDRNYGYTC. DNA of the CDR3: TGTGCCAGCAGCGTAGACAGAAACTATGGCTACACCTGC. The chain recombines TRBV9 with TRBJ1-2; D is undetermined. CDR1 and CDR2 (germline): SGDLS, YYNGEE. V was trimmed by 0 bases and J by 2 bases, leaving 5 bases between them. CDR3 size: 13 residues.

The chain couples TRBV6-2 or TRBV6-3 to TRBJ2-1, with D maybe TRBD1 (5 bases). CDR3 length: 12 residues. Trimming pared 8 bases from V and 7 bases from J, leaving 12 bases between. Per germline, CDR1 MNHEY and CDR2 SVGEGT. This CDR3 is CASGQGWNEQFF. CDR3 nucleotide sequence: TGTGCCAGCGGGCAGGGTTGGAATGAGCAGTTCTTC.

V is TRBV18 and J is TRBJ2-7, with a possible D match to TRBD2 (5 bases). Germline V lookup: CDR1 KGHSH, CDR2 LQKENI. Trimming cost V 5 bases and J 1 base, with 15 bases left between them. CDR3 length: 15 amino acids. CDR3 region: CASSANPGTSYEQYF. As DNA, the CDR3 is TGTGCCAGCTCAGCGAATCCGGGAACTTCCTACGAGCAGTACTTC.

This CDR3 is CASSLSKGVMHLRPWDEQYF. The CDR3, as DNA: TGTGCCAGCAGCTTATCCAAGGGGGTAATGCACCTTCGTCCCTGGGACGAGCAGTACTTC. The rearrangement links TRBV7-3 to TRBJ2-7; possibly TRBD1 for D (6 bases). The CDR3 covers 20 residues. V was clipped by 2 bases and J by 5 bases, with 31 bases between them. Germline lookup yields CDR1 SGHTA and CDR2 FQGTGA.

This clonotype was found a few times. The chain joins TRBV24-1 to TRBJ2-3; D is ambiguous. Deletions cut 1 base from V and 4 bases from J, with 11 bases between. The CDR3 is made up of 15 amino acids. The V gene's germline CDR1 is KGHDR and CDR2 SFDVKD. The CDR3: CATSDFGSFADTQYF. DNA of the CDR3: TGTGCCACCAGTGATTTTGGGTCGTTCGCAGATACGCAGTATTTT.

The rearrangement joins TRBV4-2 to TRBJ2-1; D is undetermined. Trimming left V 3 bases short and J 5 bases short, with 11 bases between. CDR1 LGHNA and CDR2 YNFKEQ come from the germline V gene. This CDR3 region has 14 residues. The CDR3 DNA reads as TGTGCCAGCAGCCACGTTGAAGGGAACAATGAGCAGTTCTTC. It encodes CASSHVEGNNEQFF.

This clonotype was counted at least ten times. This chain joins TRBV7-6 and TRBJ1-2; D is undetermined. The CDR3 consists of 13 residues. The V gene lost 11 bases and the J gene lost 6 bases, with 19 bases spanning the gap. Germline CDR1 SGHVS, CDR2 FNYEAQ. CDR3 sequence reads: CASLRVGEDGYTF. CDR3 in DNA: TGTGCCTCTCTCCGCGTTGGCGAAGATGGCTACACCTTC. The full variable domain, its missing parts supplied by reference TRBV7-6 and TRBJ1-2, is GAGVSQSPRYKVTKRGQDVALRCDPISGHVSLYWYRQALGQGPEFLTYFNYEAQQDKSGLPNDRFSAERPEGSISTLTIQRTEQRDSAMYRCASLRVGEDGYTFGSGTRLTVV.

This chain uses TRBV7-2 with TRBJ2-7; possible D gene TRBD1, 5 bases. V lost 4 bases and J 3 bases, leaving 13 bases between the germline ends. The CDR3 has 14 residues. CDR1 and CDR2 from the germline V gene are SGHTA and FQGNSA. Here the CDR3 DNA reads TGTGCCAGCAGCTCCCTCACGCAGGGCTACGAGCAGTACTTC. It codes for CASSSLTQGYEQYF. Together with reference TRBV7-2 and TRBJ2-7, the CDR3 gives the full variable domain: GAGVSQSPSNKVTEKGKDVELRCDPISGHTALYWYRQSLGQGLEFLIYFQGNSAPDKSGLPSDRFSAERTGGSVSTLTIQRTQQEDSAVYLCASSSLTQGYEQYFGPGTRLTVT.

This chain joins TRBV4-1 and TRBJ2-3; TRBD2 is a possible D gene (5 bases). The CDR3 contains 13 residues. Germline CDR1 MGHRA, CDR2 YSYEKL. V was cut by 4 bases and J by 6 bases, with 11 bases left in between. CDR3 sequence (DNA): TGCGCCAGCAGCCCCGGGGTAAGGGATACGCAGTATTTT. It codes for CASSPGVRDTQYF.

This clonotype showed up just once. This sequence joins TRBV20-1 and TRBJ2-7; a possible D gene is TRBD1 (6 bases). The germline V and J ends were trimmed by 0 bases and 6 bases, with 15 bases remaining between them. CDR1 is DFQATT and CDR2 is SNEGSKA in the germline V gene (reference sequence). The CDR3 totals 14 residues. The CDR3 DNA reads TGCAGTGCTAGAGACGAGGACAGACGGGGCGAGCAGTACTTC. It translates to CSARDEDRRGEQYF.

The CDR3 loop is CASSPGTASLLSYNEQFF. In DNA form, the CDR3 reads TGTGCCAGCAGCCCCGGGACTGCCTCTCTCCTCTCCTACAATGAGCAGTTCTTC. This sequence joins TRBV7-9 and TRBJ2-1; weak D call: TRBD2 (6 bases). CDR1 SEHNR and CDR2 FQNEAQ come from the germline V gene (reference sequence). V shed 5 bases and J shed 0 bases, with 20 bases lying between them. This CDR3 spans 18 amino acids.

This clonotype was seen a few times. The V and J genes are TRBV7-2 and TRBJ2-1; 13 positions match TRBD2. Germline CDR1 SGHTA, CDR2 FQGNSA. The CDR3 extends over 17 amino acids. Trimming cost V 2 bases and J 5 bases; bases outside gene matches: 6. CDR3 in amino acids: CASSLYRTSGGHNEQFF. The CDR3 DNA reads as TGTGCCAGCAGCTTATATAGGACTAGCGGGGGCCACAATGAGCAGTTCTTC.

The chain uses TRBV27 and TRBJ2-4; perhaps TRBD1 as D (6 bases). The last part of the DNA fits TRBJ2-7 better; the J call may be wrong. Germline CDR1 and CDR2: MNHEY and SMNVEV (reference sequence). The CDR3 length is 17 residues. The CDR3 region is CASSSPYTGLNGHEQYF. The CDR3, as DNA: TGTGCCAGCAGTTCCCCTTACACAGGGTTGAATGGTCACGAGCAGTACTTC.

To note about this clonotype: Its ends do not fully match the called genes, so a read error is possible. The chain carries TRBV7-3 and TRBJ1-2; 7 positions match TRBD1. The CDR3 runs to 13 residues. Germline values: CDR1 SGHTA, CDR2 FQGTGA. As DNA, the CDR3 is TGTGCCAGCAGCCCCCCAGGGGGGTATGGCTGCACCTTC. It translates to CASSPPGGYGCTF.

CDR3: CASSLVANPYNEQFF. As DNA, the CDR3 is TGTGCCAGCAGCTTAGTTGCGAACCCCTACAATGAGCAGTTCTTC. The rearrangement uses TRBV7-2 and TRBJ2-1; D not resolved. V lost 1 base to trimming and J lost 2 bases, with 9 bases between them. Germline assignment: CDR1 SGHTA and CDR2 FQGNSA. This CDR3 is 15 amino acids long.

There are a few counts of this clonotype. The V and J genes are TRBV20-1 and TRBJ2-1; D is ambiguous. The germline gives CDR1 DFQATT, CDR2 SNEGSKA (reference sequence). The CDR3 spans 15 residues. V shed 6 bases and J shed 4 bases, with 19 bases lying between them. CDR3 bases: TGCAGTGCGCGGAACCGAGCAAGGGAATACAATGAGCAGTTCTTC. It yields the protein CSARNRAREYNEQFF.

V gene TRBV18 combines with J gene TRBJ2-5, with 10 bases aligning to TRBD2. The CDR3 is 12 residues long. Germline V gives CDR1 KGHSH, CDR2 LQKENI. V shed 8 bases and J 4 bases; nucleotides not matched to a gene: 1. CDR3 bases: TGTGCCAGCGGGACTAGCGTAGAGACCCAGTACTTC. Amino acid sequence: CASGTSVETQYF.

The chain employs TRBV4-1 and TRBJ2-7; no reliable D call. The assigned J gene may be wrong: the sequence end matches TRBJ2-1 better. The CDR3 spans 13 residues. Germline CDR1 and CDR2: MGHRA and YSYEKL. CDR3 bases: TGCGCCAGCAGCCCACAACGATCCTACGAGCAGTTCTTC. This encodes CASSPQRSYEQFF.

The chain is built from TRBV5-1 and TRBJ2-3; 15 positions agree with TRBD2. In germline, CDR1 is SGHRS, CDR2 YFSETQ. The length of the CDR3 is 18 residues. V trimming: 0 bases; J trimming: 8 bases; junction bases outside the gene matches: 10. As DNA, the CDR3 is TGCGCCAGCAGCTTGGCCGGTAGTTGGGGACTAGCGGGGGGTACGCAGTATTTT. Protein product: CASSLAGSWGLAGGTQYF.

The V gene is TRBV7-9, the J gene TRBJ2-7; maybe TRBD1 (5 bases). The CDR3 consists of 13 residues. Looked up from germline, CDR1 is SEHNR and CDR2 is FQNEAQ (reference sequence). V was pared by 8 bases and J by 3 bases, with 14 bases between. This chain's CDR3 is CASGRTRGYEQYF. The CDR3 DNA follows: TGTGCCAGCGGACGGACAAGGGGCTACGAGCAGTACTTC.

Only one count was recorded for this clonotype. CDR3 sequence reads: CASSSYGLGGYTF. In DNA, the CDR3 is TGTGCCAGCAGCTCTTATGGACTGGGTGGCTACACCTTC. The J gene is TRBJ1-2, the V gene TRBV7-2; D is ambiguous. This CDR3 is built from 13 residues. The ends were cut back, 4 bases at V and 7 bases at J, with 13 bases in the middle. The germline V gene encodes CDR1 SGHTA and CDR2 FQGNSA.

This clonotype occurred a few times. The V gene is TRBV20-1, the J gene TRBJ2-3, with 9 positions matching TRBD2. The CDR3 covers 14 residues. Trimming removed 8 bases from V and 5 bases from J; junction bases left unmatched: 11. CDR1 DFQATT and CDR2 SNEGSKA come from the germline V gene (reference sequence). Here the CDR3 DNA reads TGCAGTCGTATGGCGGGGGGGCAGGGAGATACGCAGTATTTT. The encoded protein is CSRMAGGQGDTQYF.